This T cell receptor (beta chain) was recovered during a study of OX40 agonist ivuxolimab in advanced cancers. On this clone: As yet, its antigen is unknown.

Study conclusions and caveats: Averaging showed that CD8+ T cells had more expanded clones than CD4+ did.

The CDR3 consists of 12 residues. The germline gives CDR1 SGHTA, CDR2 FQGNSA. V lost 5 bases to trimming and J lost 9 bases, with 11 bases between them. Sequenced by immunoSEQ multiplex PCR; TCRdb stores in-frame clones only, minus some. The table includes about 62,000 clones, roughly 88% detected once. This TCR was sampled from an adult with an advanced solid tumor such as melanoma, head and neck, liver or kidney cancer. The specimen comprised CD4+ or CD8+ T cells sorted from blood, sampled in a trial of the OX40 agonist ivuxolimab. The genes are TRBV7-2 and TRBJ2-1; weak D call: TRBD1 (6 bases). DNA for the CDR3: TGTGCCAGCAGCAAGGGACACTTTGAGCAGTTCTTC. This codes for CASSKGHFEQFF.